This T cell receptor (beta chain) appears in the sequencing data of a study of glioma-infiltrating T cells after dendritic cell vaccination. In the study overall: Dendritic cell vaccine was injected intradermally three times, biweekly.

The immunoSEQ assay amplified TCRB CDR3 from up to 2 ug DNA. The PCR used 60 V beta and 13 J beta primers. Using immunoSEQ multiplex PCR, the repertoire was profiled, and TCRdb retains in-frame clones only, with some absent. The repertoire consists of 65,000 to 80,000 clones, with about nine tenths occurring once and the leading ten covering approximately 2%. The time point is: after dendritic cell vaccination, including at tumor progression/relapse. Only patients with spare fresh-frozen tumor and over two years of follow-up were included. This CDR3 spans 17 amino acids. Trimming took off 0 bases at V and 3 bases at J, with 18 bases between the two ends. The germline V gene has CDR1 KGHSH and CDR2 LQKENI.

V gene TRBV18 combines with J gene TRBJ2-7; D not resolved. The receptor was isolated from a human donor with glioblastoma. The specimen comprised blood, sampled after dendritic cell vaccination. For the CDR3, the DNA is TGTGCCAGCTCACCACCCACCAGGCAGGTCCAGAGCTACGAGCAGTACTTC. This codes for CASSPPTRQVQSYEQYF.